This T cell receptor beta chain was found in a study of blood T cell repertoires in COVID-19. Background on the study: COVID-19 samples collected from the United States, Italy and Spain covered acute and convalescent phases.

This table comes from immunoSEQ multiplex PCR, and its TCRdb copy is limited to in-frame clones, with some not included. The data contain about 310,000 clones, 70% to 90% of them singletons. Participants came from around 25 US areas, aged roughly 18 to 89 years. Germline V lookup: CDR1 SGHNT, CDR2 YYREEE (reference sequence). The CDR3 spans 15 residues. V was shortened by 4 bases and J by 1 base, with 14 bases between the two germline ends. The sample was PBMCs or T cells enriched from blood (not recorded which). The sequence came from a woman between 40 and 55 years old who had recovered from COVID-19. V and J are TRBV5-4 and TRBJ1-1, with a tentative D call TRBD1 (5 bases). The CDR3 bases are TGTGCCAGCAGCGCCAACGGGGGGGAGAACACTGAAGCTTTCTTT. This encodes CASSANGGENTEAFF. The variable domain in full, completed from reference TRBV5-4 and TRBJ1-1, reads ETGVTQSPTHLIKTRGQQVTLRCSSQSGHNTVSWYQQALGQGPQFIFQYYREEENGRGNFPPRFSGLQFPNYSSELNVNALELDDSALYLCASSANGGENTEAFFGQGTRLTVV.